This TCR beta chain was sequenced during a study of blood T cell repertoires in COVID-19. Points on this clone: The same CDR3 can be traced to other DNA sequences in this sample.

As originally analysed: From reference gene primer amplification, estimates of nucleated cell counts were derived. Sequencing was performed with immunoSEQ multiplex PCR; in TCRdb, only in-frame clones are kept and a portion is missing. The V and J calls and clone size are taken from that table; D and trimming were inferred from the DNA. The table includes about 46,000 clones, about nine tenths detected once. Germline V gene lookup returns CDR1 ENHRY and CDR2 SYGVKD. Germline trimming cut 8 bases from V and 6 bases from J; bases unmatched to any gene: 8. The CDR3 consists of 14 residues. This chain connects TRBV10-3 to TRBJ2-2; 8 nucleotides match TRBD2. This sequence originates from a man in his 60s with active or convalescent COVID-19. Sequenced: peripheral blood. Written as DNA, the CDR3 is TGTGCCATCGCCGGGACTAGACTCTCCGGGGAGCTGTTTTTT. As protein: CAIAGTRLSGELFF.